One and the same sample provided the 30 T cell receptor beta chains below, sequenced in a study of T cell changes during pregnancy in multiple sclerosis. The protocol was immunoSEQ multiplex PCR, while the TCRdb copy is restricted to in-frame clones and leaves out a portion. The table records over 65,000 clones, under 95% of them present only once. This material consisted of peripheral blood, taken in the second trimester of pregnancy. These receptors all stem from a female donor with multiple sclerosis, enrolled in a pregnancy study.

The rearrangement links TRBV4-1 to TRBJ2-7; D not certain. The CDR3 has 12 amino acids. V was clipped by 0 bases and J by 3 bases, with 3 bases between them. Germline CDR1 and CDR2: MGHRA and YSYEKL. CDR3 loop: CASSQDNYEQYF. CDR3 nucleotides: TGCGCCAGCAGCCAAGACAACTACGAGCAGTACTTC.

V is TRBV27 and J is TRBJ2-3; 10 bases match TRBD2. The V gene's germline CDR1 is MNHEY and CDR2 SMNVEV (reference sequence). The CDR3 length is 14 residues. The ends lost 5 bases at V and 3 bases at J; junction bases unmatched: 2. CDR3 DNA: TGTGCCAGCAGTGTGGGACTAGCGACAGATACGCAGTATTTT. It is translated as CASSVGLATDTQYF.

The chain carries TRBV7-3 and TRBJ2-2, with D tentatively TRBD1 (6 bases). V gave up 6 bases and J gave up 3 bases, with 17 bases separating them. The CDR3 extends over 16 amino acids. Germline-derived CDR1 and CDR2 are SGHTA and FQGTGA. The CDR3 DNA follows: TGTGCCAGCAGTCCGCTCGTGACAGGTGACACCGGGGAGCTGTTTTTT. As protein: CASSPLVTGDTGELFF.

The chain recombines TRBV4-2 with TRBJ2-2; 8 bases are shared with TRBD1. Per the germline V gene, CDR1 is LGHNA and CDR2 is YNFKEQ. This CDR3 is 14 amino acids long. Unmatched junction bases numbered 3, after V lost 3 bases and J lost 6 bases. The CDR3 loop is CASSQAGGSGELFF. CDR3 in DNA: TGTGCCAGCAGCCAGGCAGGGGGCTCCGGGGAGCTGTTTTTT.

The chain uses TRBV27 and TRBJ2-7; 7 nucleotides match TRBD2. The CDR3 has 16 amino acids. The germline V gene has CDR1 MNHEY and CDR2 SMNVEV (reference sequence). Unmatched junction bases numbered 14, after V lost 3 bases and J lost 6 bases. CDR3 sequence reads: CASSFSRGSGILEQYF. The CDR3 bases are TGTGCCAGCAGTTTTAGCCGAGGGAGCGGGATACTCGAGCAGTACTTC.

V is TRBV11-2 and J is TRBJ1-1; D is undetermined. The length of the CDR3 is 15 residues. CDR1 and CDR2 from the germline V gene are SGHAT and FQNNGV. V was shortened by 5 bases and J by 1 base, with 14 bases between the two germline ends. The CDR3 region is CASSIPPGWNTEAFF. The CDR3 bases are TGTGCCAGCAGCATCCCGCCAGGATGGAACACTGAAGCTTTCTTT. The full variable domain, in which reference TRBV11-2 and TRBJ1-1 provide the parts outside the CDR3, is EAGVAQSPRYKIIEKRQSVAFWCNPISGHATLYWYQQILGQGPKLLIQFQNNGVVDDSQLPKDRFSAERLKGVDSTLKIQPAKLEDSAVYLCASSIPPGWNTEAFFGQGTRLTVV.

The genes are TRBV18 and TRBJ1-2; a weak D match, TRBD1 (5 bases). Per the germline V gene, CDR1 is KGHSH and CDR2 is LQKENI. This CDR3 has 16 residues. Trimming took off 3 bases at V and 3 bases at J, with 17 bases between the two ends. The CDR3 protein is CASSPVGAAPYYGYTF. The CDR3 DNA is TGTGCCAGCTCACCGGTAGGGGCAGCACCTTACTATGGCTACACCTTC.

This clone was seen a single time. The rearrangement joins TRBV2 to TRBJ1-1, with 7 bases matching TRBD1. Germline V lookup: CDR1 SNHLY, CDR2 FYNNEI. Trimming cost V 5 bases and J 7 bases; bases outside gene matches: 7. The CDR3 is made up of 13 amino acids. DNA for the CDR3: TGTGCCAGCAGTATGACCAGGGGGAGTGAAGCTTTCTTT. Amino acid sequence: CASSMTRGSEAFF.

The J gene is TRBJ2-3, the V gene TRBV11-3, with TRBD2 as a possible D gene (6 bases). Germline lookup yields CDR1 SGHNT and CDR2 YENEEA. Trimming cost V 5 bases and J 11 bases, with 14 bases left between them. The CDR3 is 12 residues long. CDR3 sequence reads: CASSLQSGRQYF. The CDR3 DNA reads TGTGCCAGCAGCCTACAATCCGGGAGGCAGTATTTT.

The chain joins TRBV5-1 to TRBJ1-2; 11 bases are a match to TRBD1. This CDR3 region has 14 residues. Germline V gene data show CDR1 as SGHRS and CDR2 as YFSETQ. Trimming cost V 4 bases and J 8 bases; bases outside gene matches: 7. The CDR3 DNA reads as TGCGCCAGCAGCCGGACAGGGGGCGCAGGCGGCTACACCTTC. Its protein is CASSRTGGAGGYTF.

The V and J genes are TRBV6-1 and TRBJ1-5; TRBD1 is a possible D gene (5 bases). This CDR3 has 15 residues. Trimming stripped 6 bases from V and 4 bases from J, with 16 bases between. CDR1 and CDR2 from the germline V gene are MNHNS and SASEGT. The CDR3 loop is CASRGTWGGNQPQHF. CDR3 nucleotides: TGTGCCAGCAGGGGAACGTGGGGGGGAAATCAGCCCCAGCATTTT.

V and J are TRBV7-9 and TRBJ2-3, with 10 bases identical to TRBD2. The CDR3 runs to 18 residues. With 0 bases clipped from V and 5 bases from J, the junction kept 11 bases outside the gene matches. Germline values: CDR1 SEHNR, CDR2 FQNEAQ (reference sequence). The CDR3 loop reads CASSLAQGASGGGDTQYF. In DNA, the CDR3 is TGTGCCAGCAGCTTAGCGCAAGGGGCTAGCGGGGGCGGAGATACGCAGTATTTT.

CDR3 protein: CAIMDMESEKLFF. The CDR3 nucleotides read TGTGCCATTATGGACATGGAGTCTGAAAAACTGTTTTTT. The chain couples TRBV10-3 to TRBJ1-4; a possible D gene is TRBD1 (5 bases). CDR1 and CDR2 from the germline V gene are ENHRY and SYGVKD. The V gene lost 9 bases and the J gene lost 7 bases, with 15 bases spanning the gap. The length of the CDR3 is 13 residues.

This clone was detected only once. V and J are TRBV9 and TRBJ2-2; 7 positions agree with TRBD2. Germline values: CDR1 SGDLS, CDR2 YYNGEE. The CDR3 covers 15 residues. V lost 8 bases to trimming and J lost 0 bases; unmatched junction nucleotides: 7. The DNA for the CDR3 is TGTGCCAGTAACGGGGAGGGTACGAACACCGGGGAGCTGTTTTTT. Residues: CASNGEGTNTGELFF.

This chain uses TRBV25-1 with TRBJ2-1, with a possible D match to TRBD1 (6 bases). The CDR3 consists of 11 residues. Germline values: CDR1 MGHDK, CDR2 SYGVNS. The V gene lost 6 bases and the J gene lost 8 bases, with 8 bases spanning the gap. The DNA for the CDR3 is TGTGCCAGCAGACAGGGTCATGAGCAGTTCTTC. Protein sequence: CASRQGHEQFF.

This chain links TRBV9 with TRBJ1-2; possible D gene TRBD1, 5 bases. From germline, CDR1 is SGDLS and CDR2 YYNGEE. Trimming cost V 2 bases and J 0 bases, with 17 bases left between them. The CDR3 has 17 residues. In DNA form, the CDR3 reads TGTGCCAGCAGCGTCAGCTCTCAGGGAAGAGCTAACTATGGCTACACCTTC. It is translated as CASSVSSQGRANYGYTF. The full variable domain, rest sourced from reference TRBV9 and TRBJ1-2, is DSGVTQTPKHLITATGQRVTLRCSPRSGDLSVYWYQQSLDQGLQFLIQYYNGEERAKGNILERFSAQQFPDLHSELNLSSLELGDSALYFCASSVSSQGRANYGYTFGSGTRLTVV.

This rearrangement joins TRBV7-7 to TRBJ2-1; 9 bases fit TRBD1. The V segment lost 4 bases and the J segment 8 bases; nucleotides outside the gene matches: 3. Germline V gene sequence: CDR1 SSHAT, CDR2 FNYEAQ (reference sequence). This CDR3 spans 13 amino acids. CDR3 region: CASSWGQGDEQFF. The CDR3 nucleotides read TGTGCCAGCAGCTGGGGACAGGGAGATGAGCAGTTCTTC.

As to this clone: Mismatch with germline at one junction end may stem from a read error. The gene calls are TRBV7-7 and TRBJ1-4; TRBD1 might be the D (5 bases). The V gene's germline CDR1 is SSHAT and CDR2 FNYEAQ (reference sequence). The CDR3 is made up of 14 amino acids. CDR3 DNA sequence: TGTGCTAGCAGCCTTAGCAGGGTTGATGAAAAACTGTTTTTT. As protein: CASSLSRVDEKLFF.

This clone is a singleton in its sample. The V call is TRBV29-1, the J call TRBJ2-7; 7 bases map to TRBD1. V was pared by 4 bases and J by 2 bases, with 11 bases of the junction left unmatched. Germline loops: CDR1 SQVTM, CDR2 ANQGSEA. The CDR3 contains 15 residues. The CDR3 region is CSVGGLLGQPYEQYF. CDR3 in DNA: TGCAGCGTTGGTGGTCTTCTGGGACAGCCCTACGAGCAGTACTTC.

V is TRBV6-1 and J is TRBJ1-2, with 8 bases identical to TRBD1. Germline assignment: CDR1 MNHNS and CDR2 SASEGT. There are 15 residues in the CDR3. The V and J ends lost 7 bases and 5 bases, in that order; junction bases with no gene match: 12. The CDR3 DNA is TGTGCCAGCACAAAAAGTGGACAGGGACGTTATGGCTACACCTTC. It yields the protein CASTKSGQGRYGYTF.

The chain recombines TRBV18 with TRBJ1-1; 9 bases fit TRBD1. With 3 bases clipped from V and 4 bases from J, the junction kept 9 bases outside the gene matches. The germline gives CDR1 KGHSH, CDR2 LQKENI. The CDR3 is 16 residues long. The chain's CDR3 is CASSPSHRGRGTEAFF. CDR3 nucleotide sequence: TGTGCCAGCTCACCGAGCCACAGGGGGCGCGGCACTGAAGCTTTCTTT.

The chain is built from TRBV4-2 and TRBJ1-4, with D perhaps TRBD1 (6 bases). CDR3 size: 15 residues. Germline V gene data show CDR1 as LGHNA and CDR2 as YNFKEQ. Trimming removed 5 bases at V and 5 bases at J, with 15 bases between. CDR3: CASSTRQVANEKLFF. The CDR3, as DNA: TGTGCCAGCAGCACCCGACAGGTCGCAAATGAAAAACTGTTTTTT.

The V and J genes are TRBV6-5 and TRBJ2-1; 12 bases are a match to TRBD2. Trimming at V came to 5 bases and at J to 7 bases, leaving 3 bases not matched to a gene. Germline V gene sequence: CDR1 MNHEY, CDR2 SVGAGI. CDR3 length: 14 residues. The CDR3 DNA sequence: TGTGCCAGCAGTCTAGCGGGGGGGCCGAATGAGCAGTTCTTC. Translated: CASSLAGGPNEQFF.

V and J are TRBV5-1 and TRBJ1-1, with D perhaps matching TRBD1 (5 bases). In germline, CDR1 is SGHRS, CDR2 YFSETQ. V lost 7 bases to trimming and J lost 1 base, with 11 bases between them. The CDR3 spans 13 residues. CDR3 in amino acids: CASQRGENTEAFF. In nucleotides, the CDR3 is TGCGCCAGCCAACGGGGGGAGAACACTGAAGCTTTCTTT.

The V and J genes are TRBV19 and TRBJ2-3, with a possible D match to TRBD2 (6 bases). V was shortened by 7 bases and J by 3 bases, with 11 bases between the two germline ends. This CDR3 contains 13 residues. CDR1 is LNHDA, CDR2 SQIVND, per germline (reference sequence). The CDR3 here is CASKLAGTDTQYF. CDR3 in DNA: TGTGCCAGTAAACTTGCGGGGACAGATACGCAGTATTTT.

This chain uses TRBV29-1 with TRBJ1-4, with D perhaps TRBD1 (5 bases). V lost 8 bases, J lost 8 bases, and 15 bases lay in between. CDR3 length: 12 residues. Germline values: CDR1 SQVTM, CDR2 ANQGSEA. The CDR3 here is CSILLTDEKLFF. DNA of the CDR3: TGCAGCATTTTACTGACAGACGAAAAACTGTTTTTT.

This clone was recorded once. The chain links TRBV6-5 to TRBJ1-1; 10 positions match TRBD1. V shed 6 bases, J shed 5 bases, and the junction held 6 bases outside the gene matches. Germline V gene sequence: CDR1 MNHEY, CDR2 SVGAGI. CDR3 length: 14 residues. The CDR3 coding sequence is TGTGCCAGCAGGACTGGACAGGGGGTGACTGAAGCTTTCTTT. It encodes CASRTGQGVTEAFF.

The rearrangement uses TRBV4-3 and TRBJ1-6; TRBD1 matches at 9 bases. CDR3 length equals 19 residues. The germline gives CDR1 LGHNA, CDR2 YSLEER. The junction had 13 bases not matched to a gene; V was cut back by 0 bases and J by 7 bases. CDR3 coding DNA: TGCGCCAGCAGCCAAGATTCAGGGGTCGGGACAGGGCAAAATTCACCCCTCCACTTT. Its translation is CASSQDSGVGTGQNSPLHF.

The V and J genes are TRBV2 and TRBJ2-5, with D perhaps TRBD2 (6 bases). Germline CDR1 and CDR2: SNHLY and FYNNEI. CDR3 length: 13 amino acids. V lost 8 bases and J 5 bases, leaving 15 bases between the germline ends. As DNA, the CDR3 is TGTGCCAGCGTCAGGGAGGTTGGCGAGACCCAGTACTTC. It encodes CASVREVGETQYF.

A single count supports this clone. The chain is built from TRBV7-3 and TRBJ1-6; TRBD1 aligns across 10 bases. In germline, CDR1 is SGHTA, CDR2 FQGTGA. This CDR3 has 15 residues. Trimming at V came to 5 bases and at J to 6 bases, leaving 4 bases not matched to a gene. The chain's CDR3 is CASSQWTGGNSPLHF. The CDR3 DNA reads as TGTGCCAGCAGCCAATGGACAGGGGGTAATTCACCCCTCCACTTT.